This entry lists 28 T cell receptor beta chains sequenced from one sample in a study of tumor-infiltrating lymphocytes in primary liver carcinoma. TCR beta cDNA was reverse-transcribed from about 500 ng of total RNA. The reaction used a constant-region primer and ProtoScript II reverse transcriptase. TCR beta libraries came from three nested multiplex PCR rounds using slightly modified ARM-PCR. TRBV1-TRBV30 forward primers paired with a C-beta reverse primer drove the first two PCR rounds, about 10 cycles each. TCRdb redid the calling of the multiplex PCR reads with MiXCR, one entry per CDR3 protein. The sample lists 47,000 or so distinct CDR3 sequences, about 70% seen once, with about 30% in the top ten. Bulk tissue was left unsorted, and RNA and DNA were co-extracted from about 21-30 mg of it. Input material: liver tumor tissue from sampling region 3. Subset denoted: tumor region T3, left-lateral pole. The receptor set was obtained from a man in his forties with primary liver carcinoma and hepatitis B virus infection.

A note on this clonotype: An end of the junction differs from the germline gene, which may be a read error. The chain employs TRBV11-1 and TRBJ2-5; the D is unclear. Germline CDR1 reads SGHAT; CDR2 reads FQDESV (reference sequence). The CDR3 runs to 15 residues. The DNA of the CDR3 is TGTGCCAGCAGCTTAGCAGCTGGGAACCAAGAGACCCAGTATTTC. Amino acid sequence: CASSLAAGNQETQYF. The variable domain in full, with the rest retrieved from reference TRBV11-1 and TRBJ2-5, is EAEVAQSPRYKITEKSQAVAFWCDPISGHATLYWYRQILGQGPELLVQFQDESVVDDSQLPKDRFSAERLKGVDSTLKIQPAELGDSAMYLCASSLAAGNQETQYFGPGTRLLVL.

A note on this clonotype: A read error may account for a junction end that differs from germline. The gene calls are TRBV11-2 and TRBJ2-4, with D perhaps given as TRBD1 or TRBD2 (6 bases each). Germline CDR1 reads SGHAT; CDR2 reads FQNNGV. This CDR3 contains 14 residues. The DNA for the CDR3 is TGTGCAAGCATCTTCGGAGGGGGGAACGGCATTCAGTACTTC. It specifies CASIFGGGNGIQYF.

The V call is TRBV6-5, the J call TRBJ1-4; 7 positions agree with TRBD1. Germline lookup yields CDR1 MNHEY and CDR2 SVGAGI. The CDR3 runs 14 residues. The V gene end was trimmed by 9 bases and the J gene end by 6 bases; junction bases not matched to a gene: 10. The CDR3: CARRKGGGDEKLFF. As DNA, the CDR3 is TGTGCCAGGAGAAAAGGGGGCGGTGATGAAAAACTGTTTTTT.

This clonotype turned up a few times. One junction end does not reproduce the germline sequence, and a read error may be involved. The chain has TRBV28 and TRBJ1-2, with 7 bases identical to TRBD1. Germline values: CDR1 MDHEN, CDR2 SYDVKM. The CDR3 loop spans 14 amino acids. CDR3 nucleotide sequence: TGTGCTAGCTGCTTAATGACAGGGAACTGTGGCTACACCTTC. It is translated as CASCLMTGNCGYTF.

The chain is built from TRBV10-3 and TRBJ2-2; D ambiguous. This CDR3 is built from 15 residues. V lost 5 bases and J lost 0, with 10 bases in between. Germline V gives CDR1 ENHRY, CDR2 SYGVKD. As DNA, the CDR3 is TGTGCCATCAGTATGGGGATAGCGAACACCGGGGAGCTGTTTTTT. It specifies CAISMGIANTGELFF.

Comment on this clonotype: At one boundary the junction diverges from the germline segment, which might be a read error. The V gene is TRBV4-1, the J gene TRBJ2-7; 7 bases agree with TRBD2. The CDR3 extends over 15 amino acids. The V gene's germline CDR1 is MGHRA and CDR2 YSYEKL. DNA of the CDR3: TGCACCAGTAGCCAAAAGAGACTAGCAAACTACGAGCAGTACTTC. Its translation is CTSSQKRLANYEQYF.

This clonotype has at least ten counts. One junction end does not reproduce the germline sequence, and a read error may be involved. J is TRBJ2-3 and V is TRBV12-3 or TRBV12-4; D is perhaps TRBD1 or TRBD2 (5 bases each). There are 12 residues in the CDR3. The CDR3 here is CASSRGTDTRYF. The DNA for the CDR3 is TGTGCCAGCAGCCGGGGCACAGATACGCGGTATTTT.

Remarks on this clonotype: Germline and junction disagree at one end, which may indicate a read error. This chain uses TRBV12-3 or TRBV12-4 with TRBJ2-1, with 8 bases matching TRBD2. The CDR3 has 18 amino acids. As DNA, the CDR3 is TGTGCCGGCAGTCCTGGGGGAGCGGGAGAAGGCTCCTACAATGAGCAGTCCTTC. Amino acid sequence: CAGSPGGAGEGSYNEQSF.

As to this clonotype: The CDR3 carries no conserved terminal phenylalanine or tryptophan, so it likely arises from a read error. The chain recombines TRBV7-8 with TRBJ2-2; D uncertain. This CDR3 contains 12 residues. CDR1 is SGHVS, CDR2 FQNEAQ, per germline. The CDR3, as DNA: TGTGTCTGCAGCTTTAGAGTGGGGGAGCTGTTTTAT. It yields the protein CVCSFRVGELFY.

As to this clonotype: Given the absence of the conserved phenylalanine or tryptophan at the CDR3 end, a read error is likely. CDR3 sequence: CASSLEGNYSYTY. CDR3 coding DNA: TGTGCAAGCAGCTTAGAGGGGAACTATAGCTACACCTAC. The V gene is TRBV11-2, the J gene TRBJ1-2; the D gene is possibly TRBD1 (5 bases). The CDR3 totals 13 residues. Germline V gene data show CDR1 as SGHAT and CDR2 as FQNNGV.

The chain employs TRBV29-1 and TRBJ1-1; D gene ambiguous. Trimming took 7 bases from V and 9 from J, leaving 24 bases between them. The V gene's germline CDR1 is SQVTM and CDR2 ANQGSEA. This CDR3 comprises 14 residues. The DNA for the CDR3 is TGCAGCGCCCAGAAGCTGACCCGGGAGCGTAAAGCTTTCTTT. It encodes CSAQKLTRERKAFF.

Regarding this clonotype: Sequence at one end of the junction differs from germline and may be a read error. This chain joins TRBV28 and TRBJ1-5; D gene unclear. This CDR3 spans 18 amino acids. The V gene's germline CDR1 is MDHEN and CDR2 SYDVKM. Here the CDR3 DNA reads TGTGTCAGCAGCCCTAGTATCGGCCTGGGCAGCTTGGATCAGCCCCAGCATTTT. Translation: CVSSPSIGLGSLDQPQHF.

This clonotype turned up a few times. A much larger clone differs from this one at a single base, so this may be a read error. The J gene is TRBJ2-5, the V gene TRBV10-3; weak D call: TRBD1 (6 bases). This CDR3 contains 13 residues. V dropped 6 bases and J dropped 2 bases, with 10 bases sitting between them. Germline values: CDR1 ENHRY, CDR2 SYGVKD. This chain's CDR3 is CAIRWTVQETQYF. CDR3 nucleotide sequence: TGTGCCATCAGGTGGACAGTTCAAGAGACCCAGTACTTC.

This clonotype appeared a single time. This chain uses TRBV20-1 with TRBJ1-1; 8 bases line up with TRBD1. This CDR3 spans 11 amino acids. After removal of 6 bases from V and 8 bases from J, the junction contained 5 bases not matched to a gene. Looked up from germline, CDR1 is DFQATT and CDR2 is SNEGSKA (reference sequence). The CDR3 nucleotides read TGCAGTGCCTGCCGGGACAGGGAAGCTTTCTTT. This codes for CSACRDREAFF.

This clonotype occurred many times. This chain links TRBV12-3 or TRBV12-4 with TRBJ2-5; tentative D call: TRBD2 (6 bases). V was clipped by 7 bases and J by 3 bases, with 21 bases between them. This CDR3 contains 16 residues. CDR3 nucleotide sequence: TGTGCCAGCATGGGATCGGTAGCGGCCCCCAAAGAGACCCAGTACTTC. Encoded protein: CASMGSVAAPKETQYF.

The chain carries TRBV25-1 and TRBJ2-7; D remains ambiguous. The germline gives CDR1 MGHDK, CDR2 SYGVNS. The CDR3 length is 18 residues. V gave up 0 bases and J gave up 2 bases, with 20 bases separating them. CDR3 sequence (DNA): TGTGCCAGCAGTGAATATCGGTCGGGCCCACCCGTCACCTACGAGCAGTACTTC. It is translated as CASSEYRSGPPVTYEQYF.

About this clonotype: It is likely a read error, because the conserved phenylalanine at the end of the CDR3 is missing. The rearrangement uses TRBV5-6 and TRBJ1-5; a weak D match, TRBD1 (5 bases). V shed 7 bases and J shed 4 bases, with 15 bases lying between them. This CDR3 region has 14 residues. Looked up from germline, CDR1 is SGHDT and CDR2 is YYEEEE. CDR3 DNA sequence: TGTGCCAGCCGCTGGTGGGACGGGAATCAGCCCCAGCATATT. Its translation: CASRWWDGNQPQHI.

This clonotype was seen repeatedly, ten times or more. CDR3 nucleotide sequence: TGTGCCAGCAGCTTCGGACTAGCGGGGTACTACGAGCAGTACTTC. This encodes CASSFGLAGYYEQYF. This chain joins TRBV5-6 and TRBJ2-7; 12 nucleotides agree with TRBD2. The V segment lost 2 bases and the J segment 3 bases; nucleotides outside the gene matches: 3. The CDR3 spans 15 residues. Germline V lookup: CDR1 SGHDT, CDR2 YYEEEE.

This clonotype ranks as medium-sized (0.01 to 0.1%). The chain uses TRBV11-1 and TRBJ2-1; 8 bases agree with TRBD1. V gave up 4 bases and J gave up 7 bases; unmatched junction bases: 12. This CDR3 contains 16 residues. Germline CDR1 is SGHAT and CDR2 is FQDESV (reference sequence). The CDR3 sequence is CASSSILRQGTNEQFF. The DNA of the CDR3 is TGTGCCAGCAGCTCCATTCTTCGACAGGGGACGAATGAGCAGTTCTTC.

This chain joins TRBV11-3 and TRBJ2-1; no definite D call. Germline-derived CDR1 and CDR2 are SGHNT and YENEEA. V dropped 5 bases and J dropped 7 bases, with 15 bases sitting between them. This CDR3 has 14 amino acids. As DNA, the CDR3 is TGTGCCAGCAGCCTAGTTGGGCATGGTAATGAGCAGTTCTTC. This encodes CASSLVGHGNEQFF.

V and J are TRBV18 and TRBJ2-7, with 11 bases fitting TRBD1. The CDR3 is made up of 15 amino acids. V lost 5 bases, J lost 2 bases, and 5 bases stayed unmatched. CDR1 KGHSH and CDR2 LQKENI come from the germline V gene. The CDR3, as DNA: TGTGCCAGCTCAACTGGGACAGGGGGAGCCTACGAGCAGTACTTC. The encoded protein is CASSTGTGGAYEQYF.

With regard to this clonotype: Its ends do not fully match the called genes, so a read error is possible. The rearrangement joins TRBV6-1 to TRBJ1-5, with D maybe TRBD1 (5 bases). The CDR3 loop spans 15 amino acids. Looked up from germline, CDR1 is MNHNS and CDR2 is SASEGT. Written as DNA, the CDR3 is TGTGCCGGCAGTGTGAGTTGGCGGGGCTGTCCGCCCCAGCATTTT. It is translated as CAGSVSWRGCPPQHF.

This chain links TRBV11-2 with TRBJ2-5; D call uncertain. Trimming took off 4 bases at V and 9 bases at J, with 18 bases between the two ends. CDR1 and CDR2 from the germline V gene are SGHAT and FQNNGV. The CDR3 totals 14 residues. CDR3 residues: CASSSTVIFLSQYF. The CDR3 DNA is TGTGCCAGCAGCTCGACGGTAATATTTTTGTCCCAGTACTTC.

This clonotype was detected only a few times. A read error is possible here, since a much larger clone lies one base away. The rearrangement uses TRBV5-8 and TRBJ2-1; D is undetermined. In germline, CDR1 is SGHTS, CDR2 YDEGEE. The CDR3 loop spans 15 amino acids. Trimming removed 7 bases from V and 2 bases from J, with 16 bases in between. The DNA for the CDR3 is TGTGCCAGCCCTATCGACCCGAGCCCCTACAATGAGCAGTTCTTC. As protein: CASPIDPSPYNEQFF.

Regarding this clonotype: This likely comes from a read error, as the CDR3 has no conserved phenylalanine or tryptophan at its end. This chain links TRBV6-2 or TRBV6-3 with TRBJ1-5; D is ambiguous. Germline V gene data show CDR1 as MNHEY and CDR2 as SVGEGT. There are 16 residues in the CDR3. V lost 9 bases to trimming and J lost 0 bases, with 18 bases between them. DNA of the CDR3: TGTGCCAGAAGCCTAAACCTCGGAAGTAGCAATCAGCCCCAGCATCTT. This gives the protein CARSLNLGSSNQPQHL.

With respect to this clonotype: Without the conserved terminal phenylalanine or tryptophan, this CDR3 likely stems from a read error. The gene calls are TRBV11-1 and TRBJ2-7, with 9 bases lining up with TRBD1. Germline V gene lookup returns CDR1 SGHAT and CDR2 FQDESV (reference sequence). The CDR3 is made up of 14 amino acids. CDR3 coding DNA: TGTGCCAGCAGCGCGGACAGGGGACTGTACGGGCAGTACCTC. Translating gives CASSADRGLYGQYL.

Only one count was recorded for this clonotype. The junction and the germline gene differ at one end; a read error may be behind it. The rearrangement links TRBV10-1 to TRBJ2-7, with a possible D match to TRBD2 (6 bases). The CDR3 is made up of 13 amino acids. CDR1 and CDR2 from the germline V gene are WNHNN and SYGVQD (reference sequence). CDR3 nucleotide sequence: TGTGCCAGCAGTGAGTCCGGGAGATACGATCAGTACTTC. As protein: CASSESGRYDQYF.

V is TRBV7-9 and J is TRBJ2-5, with a tentative D call TRBD1 (5 bases). This CDR3 comprises 15 residues. V was cut by 5 bases and J by 4 bases, with 17 bases left in between. CDR1 is SEHNR and CDR2 is FQNEAQ in the germline V gene (reference sequence). The CDR3 DNA is TGTGCCAGCAGCCGCAGGGTTCAGTCCGGAGAGACCCAGTACTTC. Translated, it gives CASSRRVQSGETQYF.